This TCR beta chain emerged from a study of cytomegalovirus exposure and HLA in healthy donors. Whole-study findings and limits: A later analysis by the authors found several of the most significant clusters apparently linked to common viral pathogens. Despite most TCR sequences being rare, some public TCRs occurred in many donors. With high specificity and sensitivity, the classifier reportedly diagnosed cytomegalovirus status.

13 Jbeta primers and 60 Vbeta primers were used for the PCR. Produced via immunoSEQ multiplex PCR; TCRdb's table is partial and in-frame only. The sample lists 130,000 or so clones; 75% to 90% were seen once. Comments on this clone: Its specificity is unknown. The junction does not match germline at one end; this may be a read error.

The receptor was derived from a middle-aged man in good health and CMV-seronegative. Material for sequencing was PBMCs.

The CDR3 loop reads CASSLGGEKLFF. CDR3 in DNA: TGTGCCAGCAGTTTAGGAGGTGAAAAACTGTTTTTT. The chain uses TRBV7-2 and TRBJ1-4, with D unclear. The germline CDR1 and CDR2 sequences are SGHTA and FQGNSA. This CDR3 comprises 12 residues.